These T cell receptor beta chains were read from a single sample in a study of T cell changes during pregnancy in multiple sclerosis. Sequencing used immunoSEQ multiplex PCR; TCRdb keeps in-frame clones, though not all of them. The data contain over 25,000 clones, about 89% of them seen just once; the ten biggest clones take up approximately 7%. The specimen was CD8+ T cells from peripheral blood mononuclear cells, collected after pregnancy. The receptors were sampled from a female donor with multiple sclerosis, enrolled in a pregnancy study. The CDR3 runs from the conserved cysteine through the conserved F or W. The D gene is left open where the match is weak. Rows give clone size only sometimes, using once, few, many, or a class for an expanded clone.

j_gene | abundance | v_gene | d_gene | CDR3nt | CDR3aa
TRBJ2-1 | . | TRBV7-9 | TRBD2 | TGTGCCAGCAGCCCAATGACTAGCGGGAGGCCGCATGAGCAGTTCTTC | CASSPMTSGRPHEQFF
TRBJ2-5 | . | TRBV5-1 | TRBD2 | TGCGCCAGCAGCTTGACGAGCGGGAGGGAGAAAGAGACCCAGTACTTC | CASSLTSGREKETQYF
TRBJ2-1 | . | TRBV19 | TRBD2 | TGTGCCAGTAGTATACCGGGAGGCTCCTACAATGAGCAGTTCTTC | CASSIPGGSYNEQFF
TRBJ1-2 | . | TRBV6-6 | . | TGTGCCAGCAGTTACTCTCAGGTTGACTATGGCTACACCTTC | CASSYSQVDYGYTF
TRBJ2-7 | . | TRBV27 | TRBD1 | TGTGCCAGCAGTCTCGACAGGGGGCAGAGCTACGAGCAGTACTTC | CASSLDRGQSYEQYF
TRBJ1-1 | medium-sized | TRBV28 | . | TGTGCCAGCAGTTTAGTTTTAAACACTGAAGCTTTCTTT | CASSLVLNTEAFF
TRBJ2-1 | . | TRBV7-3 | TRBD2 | TGTGCCAGCAGCTTATGGCTAGCGGGTAACAATGAGCAGTTCTTC | CASSLWLAGNNEQFF
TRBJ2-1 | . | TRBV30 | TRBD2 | TGTGCCTGGAGGACTAGCACCTACAATGAGCAGTTCTTC | CAWRTSTYNEQFF
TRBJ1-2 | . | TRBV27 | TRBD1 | TGTGCCAGCAGTTTAAACCCGACAGGGGCAGCAGATGGCTACACCTTC | CASSLNPTGAADGYTF
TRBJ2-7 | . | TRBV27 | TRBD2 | TGTGCCAGCAGTTTATATTGGCGGGAGGGCCCCTACGAGCAGTACTTC | CASSLYWREGPYEQYF
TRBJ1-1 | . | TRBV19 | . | TGTGCCAGTAGTATAAACAGCAACACTGAAGCTTTCTTT | CASSINSNTEAFF
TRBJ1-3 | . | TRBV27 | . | TGTGCCAGCAGTTTGTCCCGCTCTGGAAACACCATATATTTT | CASSLSRSGNTIYF
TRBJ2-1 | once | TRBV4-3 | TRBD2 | TGCGCCAGCAGCCAAATGTTGGGACTAGCGGAAGAAAGTTACAATGAGCAGTTCTTC | CASSQMLGLAEESYNEQFF
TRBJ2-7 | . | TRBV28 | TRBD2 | TGTGCCAGCGGAAGACTAGCGGAATCCTACGAGCAGTACTTC | CASGRLAESYEQYF
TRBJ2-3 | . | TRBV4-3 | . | TGCGCCAGCAGCCAAGATCCGGGTCCTAGCGGCACAGATACGCAGTATTTT | CASSQDPGPSGTDTQYF
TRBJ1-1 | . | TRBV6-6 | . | TGTGCCAGCAGTTATATAAACACTGAAGCTTTCTTT | CASSYINTEAFF
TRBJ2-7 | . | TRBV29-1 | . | TGCAGCGTTGCGAGGCATATGCAGTACTTC | CSVARHMQYF
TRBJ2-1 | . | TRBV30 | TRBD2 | TGTGCCTGGGATCTGGGATCTAGCGGGAGCGAAAATGAGCAGTTCTTC | CAWDLGSSGSENEQFF
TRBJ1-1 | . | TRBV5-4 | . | TGTGCCAGCAGCTTCAAGAACACTGAAGCTTTCTTT | CASSFKNTEAFF
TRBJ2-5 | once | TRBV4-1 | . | TGCGCCAGCAGCTCCCTATACAGGGTCGGGGAGACCCAGTACTTC | CASSSLYRVGETQYF
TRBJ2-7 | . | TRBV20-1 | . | TGCAGTGCTAGACGGTACGAGCAGTACTTC | CSARRYEQYF
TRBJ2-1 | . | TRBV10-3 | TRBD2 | TGTGCCATCAGTGAGTGGACTAGCGGGAGTTCCCACAATGAGCAGTTCTTC | CAISEWTSGSSHNEQFF
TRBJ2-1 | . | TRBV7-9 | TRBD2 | TGTGCCAGCAGCCCTACCTTAGCGGGTCTAATCTACAATGAGCAGTTCTTC | CASSPTLAGLIYNEQFF
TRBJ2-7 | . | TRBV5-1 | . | TGCGCCAGCAGCTTGGCCGGAATCGGCAGGATTTACGAGCAGTACTTC | CASSLAGIGRIYEQYF
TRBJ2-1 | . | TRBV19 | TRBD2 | TGTGCCAGCGCGGGGGGCACCTACAATGAGCAGTTCTTC | CASAGGTYNEQFF
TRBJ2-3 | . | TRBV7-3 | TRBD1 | TGTGCCAGCAGCTTATCAGGGGGCCTGGCAGATACGCAGTATTTT | CASSLSGGLADTQYF
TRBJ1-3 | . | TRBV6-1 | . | TGTGCCAGCAGTCGGACAGAGGGAAACACCATATATTTT | CASSRTEGNTIYF
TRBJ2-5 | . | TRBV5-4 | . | TGTGCCAGCAGCTTGGGGCTAGCTCAAGAGACCCAGTACTTC | CASSLGLAQETQYF
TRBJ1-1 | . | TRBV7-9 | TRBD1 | TGTGCCAGCAGCTCACAGGGGTCGAACACTGAAGCTTTCTTT | CASSSQGSNTEAFF
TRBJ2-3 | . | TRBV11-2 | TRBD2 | TGTGCCAGTCTAGCGGGAGAGAAAGATACGCAGTATTTT | CASLAGEKDTQYF
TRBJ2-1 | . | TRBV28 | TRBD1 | TGTGCCAGCAGTCCACAGGGGGATGAGCAGTTCTTC | CASSPQGDEQFF
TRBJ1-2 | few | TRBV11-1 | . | TGTGCCAGCAGCTTCTTGGGGGGATATGGCTACACCTTC | CASSFLGGYGYTF
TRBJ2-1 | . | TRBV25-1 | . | TGTGCCAGCAGTAGCACTAGCCCGTATGAGCAGTTCTTC | CASSSTSPYEQFF
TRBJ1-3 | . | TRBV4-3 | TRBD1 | TGCGCCAGCAGCCAGGGGACAGGGGCTGGAAACACCATATATTTT | CASSQGTGAGNTIYF
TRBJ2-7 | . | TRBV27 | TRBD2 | TGTGCCAGCAGTTTATCGAAGGGACTAGGTTATTTTGAGCAGTACTTC | CASSLSKGLGYFEQYF
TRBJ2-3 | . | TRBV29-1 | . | TGCAGCGCCGGAGATACGCAGTATTTT | CSAGDTQYF
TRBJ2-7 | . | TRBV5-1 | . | TGCGCCAGCAGCTTGGTCCCGGGAGCTAGCTACGAGCAGTACTTC | CASSLVPGASYEQYF
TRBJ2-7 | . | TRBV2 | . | TGTGCCAGCAGTGAGGGCCGGTACGAGCAGTACTTC | CASSEGRYEQYF
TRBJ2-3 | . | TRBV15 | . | TGTGCCACCAGATCTCTTCAGGGGGATACGCAGTATTTT | CATRSLQGDTQYF
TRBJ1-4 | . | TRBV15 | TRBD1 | TGTGCCACCGGAAAGGGACAGGGGGTGGTGGTTCAGGCTAATGAAAAACTGTTTTTT | CATGKGQGVVVQANEKLFF
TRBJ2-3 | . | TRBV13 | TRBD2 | TGTGCCAGCAGCTCGGGACTAGCGCTAGATACGCAGTATTTT | CASSSGLALDTQYF